This passage covers 11 T cell receptor beta chains from one sample sequenced in a study of blood T cell repertoires in COVID-19. TCRdb's copy holds only in-frame clones and misses some; the assay was immunoSEQ multiplex PCR. The sample lists 100,000 to 130,000 clones; roughly 80% were seen once. The sequenced material came from peripheral blood. All receptors come from a human donor in a cohort sampled during active COVID-19.

The gene calls are TRBV9 and TRBJ1-3; D not certain. CDR1 and CDR2 (germline): SGDLS, YYNGEE. The V gene lost 7 bases and the J gene lost 0 bases, with 5 bases spanning the gap. CDR3 length equals 12 residues. CDR3 loop: CASESSGNTIYF. For the CDR3, the DNA is TGTGCCAGCGAGAGCTCTGGAAACACCATATATTTT. Full variable domain (outside the CDR3, taken from reference TRBV9 and TRBJ1-3): DSGVTQTPKHLITATGQRVTLRCSPRSGDLSVYWYQQSLDQGLQFLIQYYNGEERAKGNILERFSAQQFPDLHSELNLSSLELGDSALYFCASESSGNTIYFGEGSWLTVV.

The gene calls are TRBV3-1 (or the pseudogene TRBV3-2) and TRBJ2-7; weak D call: TRBD2 (6 bases). The CDR3 contains 15 residues. Germline V gene sequence: CDR1 LGHDT, CDR2 YNNKEL (reference sequence). Trimming shortened V by 1 base and J by 2 bases, and 12 bases separated the two germline ends. CDR3 sequence: CASSQGAGITYEQYF. The DNA for the CDR3 is TGTGCCAGCAGCCAAGGGGCGGGGATCACCTACGAGCAGTACTTC.

The gene calls are TRBV2 and TRBJ1-1; 9 bases line up with TRBD1. V dropped 6 bases and J dropped 5; count of bases not matched to a gene: 7. The CDR3 runs to 14 residues. CDR1 and CDR2 (germline): SNHLY, FYNNEI. CDR3 region: CASRQQGARTEAFF. DNA of the CDR3: TGTGCCAGCAGGCAACAGGGGGCGCGAACTGAAGCTTTCTTT.

This clone was recorded only once. This chain connects TRBV18 to TRBJ2-3; possible D gene TRBD2, 6 bases. Germline V lookup: CDR1 KGHSH, CDR2 LQKENI. Trimming cost V 0 bases and J 0 bases, with 10 bases left between them. The CDR3 extends over 16 amino acids. CDR3 protein: CASSPPLARSTDTQYF. CDR3 DNA sequence: TGTGCCAGCTCACCACCGCTAGCGAGAAGCACAGATACGCAGTATTTT.

The chain employs TRBV4-1 and TRBJ2-7, with 10 bases lining up with TRBD1. Germline V gives CDR1 MGHRA, CDR2 YSYEKL. After removal of 4 bases from V and 4 bases from J, the junction contained 10 bases not matched to a gene. The CDR3 is made up of 16 amino acids. CDR3 DNA sequence: TGCGCCAGCAGCCTCCGGGGAGGGACAGGGGTGTACGAGCAGTACTTC. It yields the protein CASSLRGGTGVYEQYF.

The CDR3 DNA reads TGTGCCAGCAGCTTAGGAATGACTAGCGATGCGGGGGGCACAGATACGCAGTATTTT. Its translation: CASSLGMTSDAGGTDTQYF. The chain links TRBV7-8 to TRBJ2-3; 8 nucleotides agree with TRBD2. Germline values: CDR1 SGHVS, CDR2 FQNEAQ. Trimming cost V 1 base and J 1 base; bases outside gene matches: 13. The CDR3 consists of 19 residues.

This clone came up once. The chain employs TRBV30 and TRBJ1-2; D perhaps matches TRBD1 (6 bases). CDR3 length: 15 amino acids. Between the trimmed V and J ends, which lost 2 bases and 5 bases, there was a span of 18 bases. CDR1 is GTSNPN and CDR2 is SVGIG in the germline V gene (reference sequence). CDR3 DNA: TGTGCCTGGAGTTTATACAGGGCCGGTGGGTATGGCTACACCTTC. It encodes CAWSLYRAGGYGYTF.

V usage is TRBV19 and J usage is TRBJ2-5, with a possible D match to TRBD1 (9 bases). This CDR3 spans 19 amino acids. Germline V gives CDR1 LNHDA, CDR2 SQIVND (reference sequence). V lost 2 bases and J 7 bases, leaving 29 bases between the germline ends. Here the CDR3 reads CASSISGLSDRGTRGTQYF. CDR3 sequence (DNA): TGTGCCAGTAGTATATCGGGGTTGTCCGACAGGGGGACTAGAGGGACCCAGTACTTC.

This clone was detected only once. The chain carries TRBV5-1 and TRBJ2-5, with 8 nucleotides matching TRBD2. V dropped 0 bases and J dropped 5; count of bases not matched to a gene: 6. The CDR3 has 15 residues. Germline V lookup: CDR1 SGHRS, CDR2 YFSETQ. In DNA form, the CDR3 reads TGCGCCAGCAGCTTGGGAGCGGGAGTAGGGGAGACCCAGTACTTC. Protein sequence: CASSLGAGVGETQYF.

The V call is TRBV2, the J call TRBJ2-6; a weak D match, TRBD1 (6 bases). The CDR3 has 15 amino acids. Trimming cost V 6 bases and J 0 bases, with 9 bases left between them. Germline V lookup: CDR1 SNHLY, CDR2 FYNNEI. The CDR3 bases are TGTGCCAGCAGGATACAGGGCTCTGGGGCCAACGTCCTGACTTTC. Translated, it gives CASRIQGSGANVLTF.

The V gene is TRBV6-2 or TRBV6-3, the J gene TRBJ1-1; D possibly corresponds to TRBD1 (5 bases). Trimming removed 4 bases at V and 0 bases at J, with 18 bases between. The CDR3 extends over 17 amino acids. Germline CDR1 reads MNHEY; CDR2 reads SVGEGT. Written as DNA, the CDR3 is TGTGCCAGCAGTTGGGACTCCTCGAAGGTCCTGAACACTGAAGCTTTCTTT. This gives the protein CASSWDSSKVLNTEAFF.